This entry features one T cell receptor (beta chain) sequence. This clone showed up just a few times. The antigen it binds to is not known. No much larger clonotype is one base removed from it; base qualities were not supplied. This specimen belongs to a study of beta chain features in type 1 diabetes (dated by TCRdb to between 2018 and 2020). A note on the overall study: Patients and healthy donors did not differ in mean age, gender distribution, total cell number or subset yield. A total of 107,917,701 sorted cells were examined across all samples, and RNA yield correlated strongly with the number of cells per subset. In the study, TCRB repertoires of sorted circulating CD4+ T cell subsets from recently diagnosed type 1 diabetes patients were compared with those of matched healthy donors. Naive and central memory subsets were obtained from all 28 donors, but regulatory and stem cell-like memory subsets were isolated from only 8 patients and roughly 8 healthy donors.

Reading the germline V gene gives CDR1 MGHDK and CDR2 SYGVNS. V is trimmed back by 5 bases and J by 6 bases, and the junction contains 16 bases that no gene match accounts for. The CDR3 measures 17 amino acids from cysteine to phenylalanine. Only the CDR3 DNA is retained, 51 bases long and in frame from the first base. General study outcomes and caveats: Because cDNA rather than genomic DNA was sequenced, highly expressing activated cells could have been over-represented, although no difference in activation and CD3 levels was found between groups. PCR might favor shorter templates, but patient and control samples were amplified and corrected together, so any skew would affect both groups equally. In all four CD4+ subsets, TCRB CDR3 length was moderately but significantly shorter in type 1 diabetes patients. Fewer insertions and more nucleotide deletions at VDJ recombination sites were observed in patients with type 1 diabetes, implying thymic rearrangement abnormalities. Naive, central memory and regulatory TCRB repertoires appeared more similar among patients than among healthy donors. Because small numbers of individuals were included in the HLA sub-analyses, any influence of HLA type on TCRB rearrangement was left unresolved.

Each donor gave one peripheral blood draw, roughly 110 mL on average, collected into heparinised tubes. Naive, central memory, regulatory and stem cell-like memory CD4+ T cells were sorted on a BD FACSAria II using a panel including CD45RO, CCR7, CD25, CD127, CD95 and CD27. Purity was above 95% for every sorted population. PBMCs were separated immediately by Lymphoprep density gradient centrifugation and were stained directly, without being cultured. So that batch effects would be minimized, each experiment stained and sorted samples in pairs, pairing one healthy donor with one patient. All of the isolated RNA was reverse transcribed with the High Capacity cDNA Reverse Transcription Kit, so expressed TCRB transcripts were sequenced. Naive, central memory and regulatory T cell samples underwent deep immunoSEQ sequencing, averaging about 3.57 million total reads per sample. Sorted cells were lysed in RLT buffer and RNA was extracted with DNase-treated RNeasy Micro or Mini kits, depending on cell number. To prevent cross-contamination, each cell subset was processed individually, whereas patient and healthy donor samples were processed jointly. The immunoSEQ multiplex PCR was used to amplify TCRB sequences from cDNA, yielding 87-bp fragments that span the CDR3 region. Sequencing of the amplicons was performed on the Illumina HiSeq platform. On the authors' methods: PCR bias was computationally corrected using synthetic template baselines, reads within Hamming distance 2 were collapsed, and singletons that could not be merged were discarded. By aligning reads against IMGT, V, D and J genes, CDR3 length, and insertions or deletions at six rearrangement sites were assigned. Within each subset, clonotype counts were normalized to sorted cell number, and only after that were true diversity and Gini coefficients computed with the tcR R package. Repertoire sharing was quantified using the overlap coefficient calculated on TCRB nucleotide sequences. As a proxy for the pre-selection repertoire, out-of-frame TCRB sequences from naive cells were analyzed. In its TCRdb copy, this immuneACCESS table keeps in-frame sequences only and misses some clones. Where compared with another copy, unresolved V genes explain less than half of these, and the others have no known cause. V, J and clone size are taken as reported in that table, and D and trimming were inferred from the DNA itself. The sample yields under 900,000 clones; 17% were counted once. The ten largest clones take up 0.023% of the sample.

This receptor chain uses TRBV25-1 and TRBJ1-2, with 9 middle bases fitting TRBD1. The sample consisted of naive CD4+ T cells from blood. Sample cell subset or site, as interpreted from the label and publication: true naive CD4+ T cells. The receptor's source is a woman under 30 in good health. The DNA sequence follows: TGTGCCAGCAGTCTTCCCCAGGGGAACAGGGGGCAAGATGGCTACACCTTC. Translated, it gives CASSLPQGNRGQDGYTF.